These T cell receptor beta chains were read from a single sample in a study of PD-1 blockade in mismatch repair-deficient tumors. Produced via immunoSEQ multiplex PCR; TCRdb's table is partial and in-frame only. In the table there are more than 40,000 clones, 81% of which are singletons. Sequencing was performed on peripheral blood, taken approximately 18 weeks after starting pembrolizumab. These receptors originate from an adult with mismatch repair-deficient cancer. Both conserved end residues are part of each CDR3. Each record gives: J gene, D gene, V gene, clone size, CDR3 DNA, CDR3 protein. D genes are given only for firm matches. Rows give clone size only sometimes, using once, few, many, or a class for an expanded clone.

j_gene: TRBJ2-7
d_gene: .
v_gene: TRBV5-1
abundance: .
CDR3nt: TGCGCCAGCACCGGGGAGGACAGATCCTACGAGCAGTACTTC
CDR3aa: CASTGEDRSYEQYF

j_gene: TRBJ2-3
d_gene: .
v_gene: TRBV5-6
abundance: .
CDR3nt: TGTGCCAGCAGCTTGGGCTTGGTAGTGACAGATACGCAGTATTTT
CDR3aa: CASSLGLVVTDTQYF

j_gene: TRBJ2-2
d_gene: .
v_gene: TRBV21-1
abundance: .
CDR3nt: TGTGCCAGCAGCACCACTCCTAAGCGGGAAGACACCGGGGAGCTGTTTTTT
CDR3aa: CASSTTPKREDTGELFF

j_gene: TRBJ1-4
d_gene: .
v_gene: TRBV9
abundance: once
CDR3nt: TGTGCCAGCAGCGTAGCCCTCGATGAAAAACTGTTTTTT
CDR3aa: CASSVALDEKLFF

j_gene: TRBJ1-1
d_gene: .
v_gene: TRBV11-3
abundance: .
CDR3nt: TGTGCCAGCAGCTTGACAGCGGAGAACACTGAAGCTTTCTTT
CDR3aa: CASSLTAENTEAFF

j_gene: TRBJ1-4
d_gene: TRBD1
v_gene: TRBV19
abundance: .
CDR3nt: TGTGCCAGTAGCCTAATTACAGGGGGTGAAAAACTGTTTTTT
CDR3aa: CASSLITGGEKLFF

j_gene: TRBJ2-2
d_gene: .
v_gene: TRBV7-7
abundance: .
CDR3nt: TGTGCTAGCAGCTTAAGGGGAAACACCGGGGAGCTGTTTTTT
CDR3aa: CASSLRGNTGELFF

j_gene: TRBJ2-1
d_gene: TRBD1
v_gene: TRBV19
abundance: .
CDR3nt: TGTGCCAGTAGTTTGGACAGGGGCAGCGGTGAGCAGTTCTTC
CDR3aa: CASSLDRGSGEQFF

j_gene: TRBJ2-1
d_gene: .
v_gene: TRBV11-3
abundance: once
CDR3nt: TGTGCCAGCAGCTTTGGGGGATATGAGCAGTTCTTC
CDR3aa: CASSFGGYEQFF

j_gene: TRBJ2-5
d_gene: .
v_gene: TRBV5-4
abundance: .
CDR3nt: TGTGCCAGCAGTGCAAGGCAAGAGACCCAGTACTTC
CDR3aa: CASSARQETQYF

j_gene: TRBJ1-2
d_gene: .
v_gene: TRBV5-4
abundance: few
CDR3nt: TGTGCCAGCAGCTTGGAGGGCGGACACTATGGCTACACCTTC
CDR3aa: CASSLEGGHYGYTF

j_gene: TRBJ2-3
d_gene: .
v_gene: TRBV6-4
abundance: .
CDR3nt: TGTGCCAGCGGACCGGGTCGCACAGATACGCAGTATTTT
CDR3aa: CASGPGRTDTQYF

j_gene: TRBJ2-1
d_gene: TRBD2
v_gene: TRBV9
abundance: .
CDR3nt: TGTGCCAGCAGCGAGACCGGGACTAGCGTCTACAATGAGCAGTTCTTC
CDR3aa: CASSETGTSVYNEQFF

j_gene: TRBJ1-5
d_gene: .
v_gene: TRBV7-2
abundance: .
CDR3nt: TGTGCCAGCAGCTTCGCGGGACCAAATCAGCCCCAGCATTTT
CDR3aa: CASSFAGPNQPQHF

j_gene: TRBJ2-6
d_gene: .
v_gene: TRBV7-9
abundance: .
CDR3nt: TGTGCCAGCACCATCGTTCCGTCTGGGGCCAACGTCCTGACTTTC
CDR3aa: CASTIVPSGANVLTF

j_gene: TRBJ2-1
d_gene: .
v_gene: TRBV19
abundance: .
CDR3nt: TGTGCCAGTAGTCGGATAGAGCGGATAGACAATGAGCAGTTCTTC
CDR3aa: CASSRIERIDNEQFF

j_gene: TRBJ2-3
d_gene: .
v_gene: TRBV4-2
abundance: few
CDR3nt: TGTGCCAGCAGCCAAGGTTGGCCAGATACGCAGTATTTT
CDR3aa: CASSQGWPDTQYF

j_gene: TRBJ2-2
d_gene: TRBD2
v_gene: TRBV7-6
abundance: .
CDR3nt: TGTGCCAGCAGCTTACGGACTAGCCCAAACACCGGGGAGCTGTTTTTT
CDR3aa: CASSLRTSPNTGELFF

j_gene: TRBJ2-7
d_gene: .
v_gene: TRBV2
abundance: .
CDR3nt: TGTGCCAGCAAGGAGACATATCTCTACGAGCAGTACTTC
CDR3aa: CASKETYLYEQYF

j_gene: TRBJ2-7
d_gene: .
v_gene: TRBV5-5
abundance: .
CDR3nt: TGTGCCAGCAGCACCCAAACAGGTCCTAGCTACGAGCAGTACTTC
CDR3aa: CASSTQTGPSYEQYF